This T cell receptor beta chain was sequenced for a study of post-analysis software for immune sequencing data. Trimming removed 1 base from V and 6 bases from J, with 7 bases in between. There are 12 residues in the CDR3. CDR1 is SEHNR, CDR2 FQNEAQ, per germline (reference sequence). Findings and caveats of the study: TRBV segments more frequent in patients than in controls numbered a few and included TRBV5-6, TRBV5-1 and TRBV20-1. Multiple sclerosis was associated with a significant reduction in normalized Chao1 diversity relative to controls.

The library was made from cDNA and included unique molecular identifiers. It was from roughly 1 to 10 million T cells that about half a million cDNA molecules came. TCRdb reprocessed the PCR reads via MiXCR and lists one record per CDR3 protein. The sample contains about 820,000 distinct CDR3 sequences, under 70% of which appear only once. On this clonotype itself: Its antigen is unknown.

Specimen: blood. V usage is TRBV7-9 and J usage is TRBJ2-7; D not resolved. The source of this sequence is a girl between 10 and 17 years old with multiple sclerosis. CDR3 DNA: TGTGCCAGCAGCTTAGAGTACCTCGAGCAGTACTTC. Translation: CASSLEYLEQYF.